Below, 20 T cell receptor beta chains from the same sample are listed, as sequenced in a study of shared clonotypes between healthy human individuals. Some clones are missing from TCRdb's copy, which holds only in-frame ones; the method was immunoSEQ multiplex PCR. Among just over 2,000,000 clones listed, 95% were seen once. The sequenced sample was naive CD4+ T cells sorted from blood. Subset reported: CD45RA+ positively selected. These receptors all come from a man younger than 35 in good health.

This clone appeared a single time. This sequence joins TRBV27 and TRBJ1-5; D remains unclear. Germline V gene sequence: CDR1 MNHEY, CDR2 SMNVEV (reference sequence). The CDR3 spans 13 residues. For the CDR3, the DNA is TGTGCTTCGCGACAAAATAGCAATCAGCCCCAGCATTTT. Translation gives CASRQNSNQPQHF.

The chain employs TRBV6-5 and TRBJ2-1, with 10 bases aligning to TRBD2. The CDR3 is 14 amino acids. Trimming cost V 6 bases and J 10 bases; bases outside gene matches: 9. Per the germline V gene, CDR1 is MNHEY and CDR2 is SVGAGI. CDR3 nucleotides: TGTGCCAGCAGCCCGGGACTAGCGTGGGAGGAGCAGTTCTTC. Protein sequence: CASSPGLAWEEQFF.

This chain uses TRBV9 with TRBJ1-1, with D unclear. There are 14 residues in the CDR3. Deletions cut 0 bases from V and 0 bases from J, with 6 bases between. Germline lookup yields CDR1 SGDLS and CDR2 YYNGEE. CDR3 amino acids: CASSVVGMNTEAFF. The DNA of the CDR3 is TGTGCCAGCAGCGTAGTCGGAATGAACACTGAAGCTTTCTTT. Full variable domain (outside the CDR3, taken from reference TRBV9 and TRBJ1-1): DSGVTQTPKHLITATGQRVTLRCSPRSGDLSVYWYQQSLDQGLQFLIQYYNGEERAKGNILERFSAQQFPDLHSELNLSSLELGDSALYFCASSVVGMNTEAFFGQGTRLTVV.

This rearrangement joins TRBV5-1 to TRBJ2-5; D unresolved. V lost 1 base and J 2 bases, leaving 9 bases between the germline ends. The CDR3 totals 14 residues. CDR1 SGHRS and CDR2 YFSETQ come from the germline V gene. For the CDR3, the DNA is TGCGCCAGCAGCTTGCCACGAATACAAGAGACCCAGTACTTC. This codes for CASSLPRIQETQYF. Complete variable domain (other parts from reference TRBV5-1 and TRBJ2-5): KAGVTQTPRYLIKTRGQQVTLSCSPISGHRSVSWYQQTPGQGLQFLFEYFSETQRNKGNFPGRFSGRQFSNSRSEMNVSTLELGDSALYLCASSLPRIQETQYFGPGTRLLVL.

Note on this clone: Different DNA sequences within this sample yield the same CDR3. The chain recombines TRBV29-1 with TRBJ1-1, with 9 nucleotides matching TRBD1. The germline V gene encodes CDR1 SQVTM and CDR2 ANQGSEA. This CDR3 has 13 residues. V was clipped by 6 bases and J by 1 base; unmatched bases: 3. The CDR3 coding sequence is TGCAGCGTACACAGGGGGCCGAACACTGAAGCTTTCTTT. It translates to CSVHRGPNTEAFF.

The chain employs TRBV6-1 and TRBJ2-7, with a possible D match to TRBD1 (5 bases). Germline loops: CDR1 MNHNS, CDR2 SASEGT. The V end lost 9 bases, the J end lost 3 bases, and 12 bases lay between the germline ends. The CDR3 runs to 12 residues. In nucleotides, the CDR3 is TGTGCCAGTCAGGGTGATCTCTACGAGCAGTACTTC. It codes for CASQGDLYEQYF.

The rearrangement uses TRBV2 and TRBJ2-1; D gene unclear. Germline V gene sequence: CDR1 SNHLY, CDR2 FYNNEI. The CDR3 is 16 residues long. Trimming removed 5 bases at V and 1 base at J, with 15 bases between. This CDR3 is CASSSTRPASYNEQFF. For the CDR3, the DNA is TGTGCCAGCAGTTCCACCCGACCGGCGTCCTACAATGAGCAGTTCTTC.

The rearrangement links TRBV5-1 to TRBJ1-5; D unclear. This CDR3 is built from 14 residues. CDR1 SGHRS and CDR2 YFSETQ come from the germline V gene. V gave up 2 bases and J gave up 3 bases, with 9 bases separating them. The DNA for the CDR3 is TGCGCCAGCAGCTTAGGGAACCCCAATCAGCCCCAGCATTTT. Translated, it gives CASSLGNPNQPQHF.

The DNA of the CDR3 is TGCGCCAGCAGCTTGGAGGTGAGCGGGAGTTTCGACGAGCAGTACTTC. Translating it yields CASSLEVSGSFDEQYF. J is TRBJ2-7 and V is TRBV5-1, with 8 bases lining up with TRBD2. This CDR3 has 16 residues. Germline assignment: CDR1 SGHRS and CDR2 YFSETQ. The J segment lost 5 bases and the V segment lost 0 bases, leaving 10 bases of the junction unmatched.

This clone came up once. V is TRBV6-5 and J is TRBJ1-1; TRBD1 is a possible D gene (5 bases). V was clipped by 2 bases and J by 2 bases, with 9 bases between them. Germline CDR1 is MNHEY and CDR2 is SVGAGI. The CDR3 loop spans 14 amino acids. The CDR3, as DNA: TGTGCCAGCAGTTACAACAGGCAAAACACTGAAGCTTTCTTT. It specifies CASSYNRQNTEAFF.

V gene TRBV5-8 combines with J gene TRBJ2-7; D assignment may be TRBD1 or TRBD2 (5 bases each). The CDR3 is 15 residues long. The ends were cut back, 3 bases at V and 3 bases at J, with 16 bases in the middle. CDR1 is SGHTS and CDR2 is YDEGEE in the germline V gene. In nucleotides, the CDR3 is TGTGCCAGCAGCTCCCGGGACGAGGCAATCTACGAGCAGTACTTC. Protein: CASSSRDEAIYEQYF.

The chain joins TRBV27 to TRBJ1-4; 8 nucleotides align to TRBD1. Germline trimming cut 5 bases from V and 10 bases from J; bases unmatched to any gene: 12. The CDR3 loop spans 15 amino acids. Germline V gives CDR1 MNHEY, CDR2 SMNVEV (reference sequence). As DNA, the CDR3 is TGTGCCAGCAGTCACTGGACAGGGAAGGAAGGAAAACTGTTTTTT. Translation: CASSHWTGKEGKLFF.

The rearrangement joins TRBV7-9 to TRBJ2-1; TRBD2 aligns across 9 bases. From germline, CDR1 is SEHNR and CDR2 FQNEAQ (reference sequence). V was clipped by 1 base and J by 3 bases; unmatched bases: 7. The CDR3 totals 17 residues. CDR3 DNA: TGTGCCAGCAGCTTAGGGGCTCTAGCGGGAATCTACAATGAGCAGTTCTTC. Its protein is CASSLGALAGIYNEQFF.

The V call is TRBV7-9, the J call TRBJ2-7; no clear D gene. CDR3 size: 13 residues. The germline CDR1 and CDR2 sequences are SEHNR and FQNEAQ (reference sequence). The ends were cut back, 5 bases at V and 2 bases at J, with 10 bases in the middle. The CDR3 nucleotides are TGTGCCAGCAGCCCCACGGTGGCCTACGAGCAGTACTTC. It translates to CASSPTVAYEQYF.

The V and J genes are TRBV29-1 and TRBJ2-1, with 7 bases matching TRBD2. V was pared by 2 bases and J by 2 bases, with 3 bases of the junction left unmatched. CDR3 length: 14 amino acids. Germline V lookup: CDR1 SQVTM, CDR2 ANQGSEA. The DNA for the CDR3 is TGCAGCGTTGAAAGAGCGGGACCCTACAATGAGCAGTTCTTC. Translated: CSVERAGPYNEQFF.

The genes are TRBV28 and TRBJ1-6; possibly TRBD1 for D (5 bases). Germline CDR1 and CDR2: MDHEN and SYDVKM. The CDR3 length is 16 residues. Deletions cut 2 bases from V and 7 bases from J, with 15 bases between. The CDR3 sequence is CASSLGGMGRNSPLHF. CDR3 coding DNA: TGTGCCAGCAGTTTAGGGGGAATGGGAAGAAATTCACCCCTCCACTTT.

CDR3 loop: CASRLAGGSSYEQYF. CDR3 DNA sequence: TGTGCCAGCAGACTAGCGGGAGGGAGTTCCTACGAGCAGTACTTC. V usage is TRBV6-5 and J usage is TRBJ2-7; 13 bases align to TRBD2. V was pared by 6 bases and J by 1 base, with 3 bases of the junction left unmatched. Germline-derived CDR1 and CDR2 are MNHEY and SVGAGI. This CDR3 contains 15 residues.

This chain connects TRBV30 to TRBJ1-5, with a possible D match to TRBD1 (5 bases). The ends were cut back, 2 bases at V and 3 bases at J, with 17 bases in the middle. Germline loops: CDR1 GTSNPN, CDR2 SVGIG (reference sequence). CDR3 length: 16 residues. In DNA form, the CDR3 reads TGTGCCTGGAGTCTATCAGGGTTAGGCTCCAATCAGCCCCAGCATTTT. Translation: CAWSLSGLGSNQPQHF.

This clone appeared a single time. The V call is TRBV5-1, the J call TRBJ2-7, with 8 bases fitting TRBD1. Germline CDR1 SGHRS, CDR2 YFSETQ. Trimming took 0 bases from V and 5 from J; bases not matched to a gene: 4. This CDR3 is built from 14 residues. The CDR3 sequence: CASSLGQGFNEQYF. CDR3 DNA: TGCGCCAGCAGCTTGGGACAGGGGTTTAACGAGCAGTACTTC.

For this clone: Different DNA sequences within this sample yield the same CDR3. The CDR3 DNA reads TGCGCCAGCAGCCTCAAGGATACGCAGTATTTT. This codes for CASSLKDTQYF. The chain links TRBV5-1 to TRBJ2-3; no reliable D call. V shed 4 bases and J shed 6 bases, with 6 bases lying between them. Germline V gene sequence: CDR1 SGHRS, CDR2 YFSETQ. This CDR3 is built from 11 residues.